The clone carrying this TCR beta chain ranks as medium-sized in terms of frequency. TCRdb derives one entry per CDR3 protein from the reads, leaving out DNA. Its table records fewer than 4,500 distinct CDR3 sequences. Germline-derived CDR1 and CDR2 are SGHAT and FQNNGV. The CDR3 is 12 residues long. This entry comes from a study of diagnostic markers for celiac disease. This TCR derives from a human donor. This table probably holds off-target reads from a library built for another chain. The chain has TRBV11-2 and TRBJ2-7; checking the TCRdb D call of TRBD1 is not possible without DNA. Source material: either unsorted cells or a sorted T cell fraction (not recorded which). The CDR3 sequence is CASSRQGYEQYF. The full variable domain, its missing parts supplied by reference TRBV11-2 and TRBJ2-7, is EAGVAQSPRYKIIEKRQSVAFWCNPISGHATLYWYQQILGQGPKLLIQFQNNGVVDDSQLPKDRFSAERLKGVDSTLKIQPAKLEDSAVYLCASSRQGYEQYFGPGTRLTVT.